This T cell receptor (beta chain) was observed in a study of early T cells in non-severe SARS-CoV-2 infection. As for the study in general: Bulk RNA taken from unsorted whole blood was sequenced, leaving chains unpaired. Study results and caveats: Lookups in VDJdb leaned toward anti-spike CD8 responses and missed private and CD4 specificities.

The library protocol tagged individual cDNA molecules with unique molecular identifiers. TCRdb reanalysed the 5' RACE reads using MiXCR and keeps one entry per CDR3 protein. The sample contains tens of thousands of distinct CDR3 sequences, roughly a tenth of which appear only once. The germline V gene encodes CDR1 MNHNY and CDR2 SVGAGI (reference sequence). Trimming left V 2 bases short and J 2 bases short, with 13 bases between. The length of the CDR3 is 15 residues. For this clonotype: The antigen remains undetermined.

V is TRBV6-6 and J is TRBJ2-7; D might be TRBD1 or TRBD2, each matching 5 bases. The receptor comes from an adult who was a healthcare worker with PCR-confirmed SARS-CoV-2 infection or an uninfected control (not recorded which). The sample consisted of whole blood, taken at baseline. The CDR3 DNA is TGTGCCAGCAGTTACGGGGGACGGCCGACCTACGAGCAGTACTTC. This translates into CASSYGGRPTYEQYF.